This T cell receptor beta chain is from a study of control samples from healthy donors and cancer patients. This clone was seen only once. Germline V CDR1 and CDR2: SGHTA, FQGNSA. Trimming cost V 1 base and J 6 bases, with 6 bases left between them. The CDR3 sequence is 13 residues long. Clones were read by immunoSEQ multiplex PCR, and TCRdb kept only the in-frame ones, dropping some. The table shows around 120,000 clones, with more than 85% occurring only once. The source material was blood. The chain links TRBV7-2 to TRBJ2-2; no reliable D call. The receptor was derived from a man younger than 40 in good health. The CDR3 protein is CASSLVAAGELFF. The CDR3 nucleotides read TGTGCCAGCAGCTTAGTAGCCGCCGGGGAGCTGTTTTTT. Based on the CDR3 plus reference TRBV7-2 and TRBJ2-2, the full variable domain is GAGVSQSPSNKVTEKGKDVELRCDPISGHTALYWYRQSLGQGLEFLIYFQGNSAPDKSGLPSDRFSAERTGGSVSTLTIQRTQQEDSAVYLCASSLVAAGELFFGEGSRLTVL.